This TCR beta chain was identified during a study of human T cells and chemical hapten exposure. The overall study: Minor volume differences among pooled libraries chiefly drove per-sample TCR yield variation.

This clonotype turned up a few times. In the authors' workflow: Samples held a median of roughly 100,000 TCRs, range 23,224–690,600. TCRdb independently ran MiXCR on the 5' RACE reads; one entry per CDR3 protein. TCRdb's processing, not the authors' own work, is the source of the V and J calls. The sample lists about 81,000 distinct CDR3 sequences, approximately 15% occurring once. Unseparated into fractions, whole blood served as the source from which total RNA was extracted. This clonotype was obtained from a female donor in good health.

The chain's CDR3 is CAISATLGVWNTEAFF. Here the CDR3 DNA reads TGTGCCATCAGCGCGACATTGGGCGTGTGGAACACTGAAGCTTTCTTT. The V and J genes are TRBV10-3 and TRBJ1-1; D unclear. Germline CDR1 and CDR2: ENHRY and SYGVKD. Between the trimmed V and J ends, which lost 6 bases and 1 base, there was a span of 18 bases. CDR3 size: 16 residues.